The clone carrying this T cell receptor (beta chain) was detected many times. As yet, its antigen is unknown. The authors prepared the TCRbeta library with unique molecular identifiers. TCRdb ran MiXCR on the PCR reads and lists one entry per CDR3 protein. Among approximately 32,000 distinct CDR3 sequences listed, 5.5% to 7% were seen once. CDR1 is SQVTM and CDR2 is ANQGSEA in the germline V gene. The CDR3 contains 12 residues. Between the trimmed V and J ends, which lost 6 bases and 7 bases, there was a span of 16 bases. This record comes from a study of T-cell reconstitution after alpha-beta-depleted transplantation in children. General study findings and limits: One year after transplant, T-cell counts and diversity came mostly from newly produced T cells. The study traced high day-60 TCRbeta diversity in some patients to surviving recipient T cells and thymic progenitors. Where alpha-beta T cells came from about two months after transplant was reportedly several hundred expanded graft clones.

The input for sequencing was peripheral blood, taken 60 days after TCRalphabeta/CD19-depleted stem cell transplant. The chain uses TRBV29-1 and TRBJ2-7; the D gene is possibly TRBD2 (6 bases). The source is a child less than two years old who had a stem cell transplant for acute myeloid leukemia, so the T cells may come from the graft donor. The CDR3 sequence: CSVLARDPEQYF. CDR3 bases: TGCAGCGTCCTCGCGCGGGACCCAGAGCAGTACTTC.